A selection of T cell receptor beta chains follows, all from one sample in a study of blood T cell repertoires in COVID-19. Measured with immunoSEQ multiplex PCR; TCRdb has only the in-frame clones, and not every one. This table has about 270,000 clones, approximately 89% appearing once. The specimen sequenced was peripheral blood. The receptor source for this set is a middle-aged man with active or convalescent COVID-19. Both conserved end residues are trimmed from each CDR3. Each record gives: J gene, clone size, V gene, CDR3 protein. Expanded clones get a size class; other rows say once, few or many, or leave the size out.

>TRBJ1-2|.|TRBV4-1
ASSLQASNYGYT
>TRBJ2-5|once|TRBV19
ASSLGTSLETQY
>TRBJ1-2|few|TRBV27
ASSFTGTPRRGYT
>TRBJ2-1|many|TRBV27
ASSLQGMAREQF
>TRBJ1-5|.|TRBV2
ASSEVGAGRH
>TRBJ2-7|.|TRBV5-4
ASSMGHHSSYEQY
>TRBJ2-7|.|TRBV13
ASSSGRAFGEQY
>TRBJ1-3|few|TRBV5-6
ASSPASTGNTIY
>TRBJ2-7|once|TRBV5-1
ASRLAVDDEQY
>TRBJ1-5|.|TRBV6-5
ASSYSLGDQPQH
>TRBJ2-1|.|TRBV5-6
ASIEGGGSSYNEQF
>TRBJ1-1|.|TRBV5-4
ASSLGGGRPDGTEAF
>TRBJ2-1|.|TRBV19
ASIGGRAVYNEQF
>TRBJ1-6|.|TRBV14
ASSTTGAPLH
>TRBJ1-2|.|TRBV24-1
ATSAGREYGYT
>TRBJ2-4|.|TRBV18
ASSPDARGAKNIQY